The 32 T cell receptor beta chains below were found in one sample sequenced in a study of regulatory T cells in long-lasting Graves disease. Arm-PCR with iRepertoire HTBI primers amplified the CDR3 regions for these TCR beta libraries. Each CDR3 protein is one row after TCRdb ran MiXCR on the multiplex PCR reads. The sample yields about 400,000 distinct CDR3 sequences, approximately 15% seen once. Time point reported: newly diagnosed GD, antithyroid drugs for less than 3 months. PBMC RNA served as the TCR library source. This same sample was also part of a study on T cells in Graves' hyperthyroidism and ophthalmopathy.

This sample comprised peripheral blood mononuclear cells (PBMCs), obtained at new diagnosis, from a patient treated with antithyroid drugs. The receptor set was obtained from a woman in her thirties or forties with Graves disease.

This clonotype appeared a few times. The V and J genes are TRBV5-1 and TRBJ1-4; no reliable D call. The CDR3 runs to 15 residues. The V gene's germline CDR1 is SGHRS and CDR2 YFSETQ. Trimming removed 0 bases from V and 0 bases from J, with 6 bases in between. Written as DNA, the CDR3 is TGCGCCAGCAGCTTGGCCCTAGCAACTAATGAAAAACTGTTTTTT. This translates into CASSLALATNEKLFF.

A few counts support this clonotype. CDR3 DNA: TGTGCCTGGGCCGGGTCATTCTACGAGCAGTACTTC. This sequence encodes CAWAGSFYEQYF. The chain uses TRBV30 and TRBJ2-7; D is uncertain. This CDR3 spans 12 amino acids. V lost 5 bases and J 3 bases, leaving 11 bases between the germline ends. The germline V gene encodes CDR1 GTSNPN and CDR2 SVGIG (reference sequence). The whole variable domain, remainder taken from reference TRBV30 and TRBJ2-7, is SQTIHQWPATLVQPVGSPLSLECTVEGTSNPNLYWYRQAAGRGLQLLFYSVGIGQISSEVPQNLSASRPQDRQFILSSKKLLLSDSGFYLCAWAGSFYEQYFGPGTRLTVT.

With regard to this clonotype: A much more abundant neighbour one base away suggests this may be a read error. The rearrangement links TRBV28 to TRBJ1-5; the match to TRBD1 covers 11 bases. This CDR3 has 15 amino acids. CDR1 and CDR2 from the germline V gene are MDHEN and SYDVKM. V lost 4 bases, J lost 6 bases, and 5 bases stayed unmatched. For the CDR3, the DNA is TGTGCCAGCAGTTCAGGGACAGGGGGTCGTCAGCCCCAGCATTTT. The encoded protein is CASSSGTGGRQPQHF.

This clonotype was detected ten times or more. The chain has TRBV12-3 or TRBV12-4 and TRBJ1-1; no clear D. V was pared by 3 bases and J by 2 bases, with 7 bases between. The CDR3 totals 13 residues. The CDR3 sequence: CASSFLYNTEAFF. The CDR3, as DNA: TGTGCCAGCAGTTTTCTATACAACACTGAAGCTTTCTTT.

The J gene is TRBJ2-7, the V gene TRBV28, with TRBD1 matching over 10 bases. CDR1 and CDR2 (germline): MDHEN, SYDVKM. V shed 4 bases and J 4 bases; nucleotides not matched to a gene: 10. The CDR3 length is 16 residues. CDR3 in DNA: TGTGCCAGCAGTTCAACCTGGGACAGGGGCGGGTACGAGCAGTACTTC. Its translation is CASSSTWDRGGYEQYF.

This clonotype occurred many times. This chain connects TRBV12-3 or TRBV12-4 to TRBJ2-5; TRBD2 agrees at 12 bases. This CDR3 contains 13 residues. J was trimmed by 5 bases and V by 9 bases; bases with no gene match: 4. The CDR3 region is CASRLAGAETQYF. The CDR3, as DNA: TGTGCCAGTAGACTAGCGGGAGCCGAGACCCAGTACTTC.

The genes are TRBV19 and TRBJ2-3; 7 nucleotides align to TRBD2. J was trimmed by 5 bases and V by 1 base; bases with no gene match: 6. The CDR3 consists of 15 residues. Germline V gene data show CDR1 as LNHDA and CDR2 as SQIVND (reference sequence). The CDR3 DNA reads TGTGCCAGTAGTATAGGGGGGGGAGCCGGAGATACGCAGTATTTT. Its translation is CASSIGGGAGDTQYF.

Ten or more counts support this clonotype. The chain couples TRBV7-9 to TRBJ2-7; TRBD2 matches at 12 bases. The CDR3 loop spans 16 amino acids. V lost 1 base and J lost 4; bases outside the gene matches: 5. CDR1 SEHNR and CDR2 FQNEAQ come from the germline V gene (reference sequence). CDR3: CASSLGLAGVGYEQYF. The CDR3 bases are TGTGCCAGCAGCTTAGGACTAGCGGGAGTTGGGTACGAGCAGTACTTC.

This clonotype was observed at least ten times. V is TRBV3-1 and J is TRBJ2-7, with TRBD1 matching 9 bases. CDR1 is LGHDT and CDR2 is YNNKEL in the germline V gene (reference sequence). After removal of 1 base from V and 5 bases from J, the junction contained 9 bases not matched to a gene. CDR3 length equals 16 residues. This CDR3 is CASSQGRGTGSHEQYF. CDR3 in DNA: TGTGCCAGCAGCCAAGGACGCGGGACAGGGTCCCACGAGCAGTACTTC.

This clonotype was seen a handful of times. The chain joins TRBV9 to TRBJ2-6; D remains ambiguous. Per the germline V gene, CDR1 is SGDLS and CDR2 is YYNGEE. The CDR3 is made up of 15 amino acids. V gave up 0 bases and J gave up 2 bases, with 6 bases separating them. The CDR3 DNA is TGTGCCAGCAGCGTAGGAGGAGCTGGGGCCAACGTCCTGACTTTC. This codes for CASSVGGAGANVLTF.

This clonotype was detected ten times or more. This sequence joins TRBV6-1 and TRBJ2-5; D is perhaps TRBD1 (6 bases). The CDR3 is 13 amino acids. V was pared by 10 bases and J by 2 bases, with 14 bases between. Germline V gene data show CDR1 as MNHNS and CDR2 as SASEGT. The CDR3 DNA reads as TGTGCCACCGAAGGACAGCTACAAGAGACCCAGTACTTC. Amino acid sequence: CATEGQLQETQYF.

This clonotype was counted at least ten times. J is TRBJ2-1 and V is TRBV5-1, with D possibly being TRBD1 (6 bases). Germline-derived CDR1 and CDR2 are SGHRS and YFSETQ. The CDR3 runs to 16 residues. V lost 6 bases, J lost 8 bases, and 24 bases lay in between. This chain's CDR3 is CASTSTDRRFFDEQFF. As DNA, the CDR3 is TGCGCCAGCACTTCCACCGACAGGAGGTTTTTCGATGAGCAGTTCTTC.

The chain uses TRBV3-1 and TRBJ1-6, with unresolved D. Germline V CDR1 and CDR2: LGHDT, YNNKEL (reference sequence). CDR3 length: 16 residues. V was pared by 4 bases and J by 4 bases, with 14 bases between. Here the CDR3 DNA reads TGTGCCAGCAGCCTGGGAGTTCCCATATATAATTCACCCCTCCACTTT. Protein: CASSLGVPIYNSPLHF.

The CDR3 DNA follows: TGTGCCAGCAGCACCCGGACAGGGGGCTCCTACGAGCAGTACTTC. Protein sequence: CASSTRTGGSYEQYF. V is TRBV7-9 and J is TRBJ2-7; 10 nucleotides agree with TRBD1. The junction had 4 bases not matched to a gene; V was cut back by 5 bases and J by 0 bases. The CDR3 loop spans 15 amino acids. Germline assignment: CDR1 SEHNR and CDR2 FQNEAQ (reference sequence).

This clonotype has a count of ten or more. This sequence joins TRBV30 and TRBJ2-1, with 10 bases lining up with TRBD2. CDR3 length: 15 residues. CDR1 and CDR2 from the germline V gene are GTSNPN and SVGIG (reference sequence). The ends lost 5 bases at V and 4 bases at J; junction bases unmatched: 8. The CDR3 DNA reads as TGTGCCTGGCTACCGGGACTAGCGTTTTACAATGAGCAGTTCTTC. Translation: CAWLPGLAFYNEQFF.

This clonotype was recorded at least ten times. The chain combines TRBV6-5 with TRBJ2-2; 7 nucleotides match TRBD1. V gave up 4 bases and J gave up 6 bases; unmatched junction bases: 8. This CDR3 has 15 residues. Germline V gene lookup returns CDR1 MNHEY and CDR2 SVGAGI. In nucleotides, the CDR3 is TGTGCCAGCAGTTGGGGGACAGCTTACCCCGGGGAGCTGTTTTTT. Amino acids: CASSWGTAYPGELFF.

The chain combines TRBV5-1 with TRBJ1-1; the D is unclear. The V gene's germline CDR1 is SGHRS and CDR2 YFSETQ. Trimming removed 1 base at V and 10 bases at J, with 17 bases between. The CDR3 consists of 14 residues. CDR3 region: CASSLPGTPSLAFF. The CDR3 region has the DNA TGCGCCAGCAGCTTGCCCGGTACCCCCAGTTTAGCTTTCTTT.

At least ten counts were recorded for this clonotype. The rearrangement uses TRBV24-1 and TRBJ2-3; D remains ambiguous. With 10 bases removed from V and 5 bases from J, the gap between germline ends came to 9 bases. The germline gives CDR1 KGHDR, CDR2 SFDVKD. There are 11 residues in the CDR3. CDR3 DNA sequence: TGTGCCACGTCGTCGGGAGATACGCAGTATTTT. It specifies CATSSGDTQYF.

The chain couples TRBV6-2 or TRBV6-3 to TRBJ2-7; D gene ambiguous. The germline V gene encodes CDR1 MNHEY and CDR2 SVGEGT. V lost 5 bases to trimming and J lost 3 bases, with 17 bases between them. This CDR3 has 15 amino acids. The CDR3 protein is CASSEGSAPRYEQYF. The CDR3 DNA is TGTGCCAGCAGTGAAGGCTCGGCACCGCGCTACGAGCAGTACTTC.

This clonotype has at least ten counts. The rearrangement joins TRBV19 to TRBJ1-4; D is possibly TRBD1 (5 bases). This CDR3 is 15 amino acids long. V lost 5 bases to trimming and J lost 8 bases, with 18 bases between them. Germline values: CDR1 LNHDA, CDR2 SQIVND (reference sequence). In DNA form, the CDR3 reads TGTGCCAGTAGTCTGGGACGGCTCCGGGTAGAAAAACTGTTTTTT. Protein sequence: CASSLGRLRVEKLFF.

This chain links TRBV6-1 with TRBJ1-2; D not certain. The CDR3 consists of 14 residues. V lost 6 bases and J lost 6, with 17 bases in between. Germline loops: CDR1 MNHNS, CDR2 SASEGT. As DNA, the CDR3 is TGTGCCAGCAGGGGAGGCCAAGGAAGGGATGGCTACACCTTC. Its translation: CASRGGQGRDGYTF.

The gene calls are TRBV12-3 or TRBV12-4 and TRBJ1-2, with D unclear. Trimming took off 4 bases at V and 10 bases at J, with 16 bases between the two ends. CDR3 length: 13 residues. This CDR3 reads CASSSGLQSDYTF. The CDR3 nucleotides are TGTGCCAGCAGTTCCGGGTTGCAATCTGACTACACCTTC.

The V and J genes are TRBV5-1 and TRBJ2-7; TRBD2 agrees at 7 bases. The CDR3 contains 14 residues. V trimming: 4 bases; J trimming: 4 bases; junction bases outside the gene matches: 8. Germline-derived CDR1 and CDR2 are SGHRS and YFSETQ. The chain's CDR3 is CASSQSGNSYEQYF. For the CDR3, the DNA is TGCGCCAGCAGCCAGAGCGGGAATAGTTACGAGCAGTACTTC.

This rearrangement joins TRBV7-6 to TRBJ2-5; D remains unclear. V was clipped by 5 bases and J by 2 bases, with 12 bases between them. This CDR3 region has 14 residues. CDR1 is SGHVS, CDR2 FNYEAQ, per germline. This CDR3 reads CASSPLGLQETQYF. CDR3 coding DNA: TGTGCCAGCAGCCCGCTAGGGTTGCAAGAGACCCAGTACTTC. The complete variable domain, with remaining parts taken from reference TRBV7-6 and TRBJ2-5, reads GAGVSQSPRYKVTKRGQDVALRCDPISGHVSLYWYRQALGQGPEFLTYFNYEAQQDKSGLPNDRFSAERPEGSISTLTIQRTEQRDSAMYRCASSPLGLQETQYFGPGTRLLVL.

This clonotype was observed many times. The V gene is TRBV2, the J gene TRBJ2-7, with 13 bases matching TRBD2. CDR3 length equals 15 residues. Unmatched junction bases numbered 8, after V lost 6 bases and J lost 6 bases. Per germline, CDR1 SNHLY and CDR2 FYNNEI. The DNA for the CDR3 is TGTGCCAGCAGAGGTACTAGCGGGAGGGCCGTCGAGCAGTACTTC. Translated: CASRGTSGRAVEQYF.

The chain carries TRBV6-1 and TRBJ1-2; perhaps TRBD1 as D (5 bases). The CDR3 loop spans 14 amino acids. Trimming stripped 9 bases from V and 4 bases from J, with 18 bases between. Germline V gives CDR1 MNHNS, CDR2 SASEGT. The CDR3: CASLGGGEGYGYTF. CDR3 coding DNA: TGTGCCAGTTTGGGGGGGGGAGAAGGCTATGGCTACACCTTC.

The sample holds a few counts of this clonotype. V usage is TRBV6-1 and J usage is TRBJ2-1; 8 bases agree with TRBD2. Germline V gene data show CDR1 as MNHNS and CDR2 as SASEGT. Germline trimming cut 7 bases from V and 0 bases from J; bases unmatched to any gene: 5. This CDR3 contains 15 residues. The CDR3 DNA sequence: TGTGCCAGCACCTCGGGGGGGGGCTCCTACAATGAGCAGTTCTTC. Amino acids: CASTSGGGSYNEQFF.

This clonotype occurred a few times. The chain combines TRBV28 with TRBJ2-7; 7 bases match TRBD2. Germline CDR1 is MDHEN and CDR2 is SYDVKM. The CDR3 runs to 15 residues. V lost 4 bases, J lost 4 bases, and 10 bases stayed unmatched. CDR3 nucleotide sequence: TGTGCCAGCAGTTCCTCGGGCGGGAGAGGGTACGAGCAGTACTTC. It specifies CASSSSGGRGYEQYF.

In this sample, this clonotype turned up many times. This chain connects TRBV20-1 to TRBJ2-2, with 8 bases fitting TRBD1. Trimming removed 1 base from V and 7 bases from J; junction bases left unmatched: 8. There are 15 residues in the CDR3. CDR1 DFQATT and CDR2 SNEGSKA come from the germline V gene (reference sequence). CDR3 in amino acids: CSARARQGMNGELFF. The DNA of the CDR3 is TGCAGTGCTAGAGCCAGACAGGGGATGAACGGGGAGCTGTTTTTT.

This clonotype has a count of ten or more. The chain recombines TRBV28 with TRBJ1-6; 8 nucleotides agree with TRBD1. This CDR3 is built from 17 residues. V was clipped by 5 bases and J by 9 bases; unmatched bases: 15. Per germline, CDR1 MDHEN and CDR2 SYDVKM. The CDR3 spells CASSNIPSDRVFSPLHF. The CDR3 nucleotides are TGTGCCAGCAGTAACATACCCTCGGACAGGGTTTTTTCACCCCTCCACTTT.

There are many counts of this clonotype. The chain recombines TRBV30 with TRBJ2-1; D is undetermined. The CDR3 spans 11 residues. V lost 4 bases and J lost 7, with 8 bases in between. Germline V gene lookup returns CDR1 GTSNPN and CDR2 SVGIG (reference sequence). The DNA for the CDR3 is TGTGCCTGGATCTCCTTTAATGAGCAGTTCTTC. Amino acids: CAWISFNEQFF.

There are many counts of this clonotype. The rearrangement links TRBV7-2 to TRBJ2-7; perhaps TRBD2 as D (6 bases). V shed 1 base and J shed 6 bases, with 19 bases lying between them. This CDR3 has 16 residues. Germline loops: CDR1 SGHTA, CDR2 FQGNSA. The CDR3: CASSLDGGTLGSEQYF. DNA for the CDR3: TGTGCCAGCAGCTTAGATGGGGGGACTTTGGGGTCCGAGCAGTACTTC.